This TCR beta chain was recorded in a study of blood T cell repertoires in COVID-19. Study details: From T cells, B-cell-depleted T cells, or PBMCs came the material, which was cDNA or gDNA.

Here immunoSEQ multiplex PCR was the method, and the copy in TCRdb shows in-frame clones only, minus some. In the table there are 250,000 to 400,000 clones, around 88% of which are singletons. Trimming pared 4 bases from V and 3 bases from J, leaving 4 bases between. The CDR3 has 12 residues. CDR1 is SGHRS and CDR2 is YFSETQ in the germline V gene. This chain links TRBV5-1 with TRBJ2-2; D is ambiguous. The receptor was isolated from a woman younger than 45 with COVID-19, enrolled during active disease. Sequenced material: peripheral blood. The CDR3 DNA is TGCGCCAGCAGCCCTGACACCGGGGAGCTGTTTTTT. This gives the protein CASSPDTGELFF.